This T cell receptor beta chain was sequenced during a study of regulatory T cells in long-lasting Graves disease. As for the study in general: Newly diagnosed Graves' patients took antithyroid drugs under 3 months.

Time point given: newly diagnosed GD, antithyroid drugs for less than 3 months. Scientists built the TCR library using RNA that was extracted from PBMCs. This CDR3 region has 18 residues. Germline-derived CDR1 and CDR2 are KGHSH and LQKENI. V lost 0 bases and J lost 5, with 22 bases in between. Findings of the study overall: Favored usage of TRBV28, TRBJ1-2 and TRBJ2-5 was recorded in persistent disease. Patients whose Graves' disease persisted exhibited lower TCR diversity than those newly diagnosed.

This clonotype was counted between two and nine times. Its specificity is unknown. Assembly of TCR beta libraries relied on iRepertoire HTBI primers together with Arm-PCR of CDR3 regions. TCRdb re-derived calls from the multiplex PCR reads in MiXCR, one entry per CDR3 protein. The table has 440,000 or so distinct CDR3 sequences, just under 15% seen once. These data were also filed under a second study, of T cells in Graves' hyperthyroidism and ophthalmopathy. This second study says: Blood shared most expanded thyroid clonotypes above 0.001.

The TCR comes from a woman aged 25 to 39 with Graves disease. Sequenced here: peripheral blood mononuclear cells (PBMCs), sampled at new diagnosis, from a patient treated with antithyroid drugs. The V gene is TRBV18, the J gene TRBJ1-2; no clear D gene. CDR3 nucleotide sequence: TGTGCCAGCTCACCACCTGGCGACTTCTTGGTCCCTTGGTATGGCTACACCTTC. Its translation: CASSPPGDFLVPWYGYTF.